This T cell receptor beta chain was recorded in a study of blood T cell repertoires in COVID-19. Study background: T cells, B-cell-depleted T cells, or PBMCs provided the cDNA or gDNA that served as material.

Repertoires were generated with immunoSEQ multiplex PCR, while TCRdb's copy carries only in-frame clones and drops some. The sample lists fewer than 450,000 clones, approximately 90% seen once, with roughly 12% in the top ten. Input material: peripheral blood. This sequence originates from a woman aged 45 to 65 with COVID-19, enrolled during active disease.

The CDR3 loop reads CAISEGQGSPLHF. The CDR3 DNA sequence: TGTGCCATCAGTGAGGGACAAGGATCACCCCTCCACTTT. This chain links TRBV10-3 with TRBJ1-6, with D perhaps TRBD1 (5 bases). V dropped 2 bases and J dropped 10 bases, with 9 bases sitting between them. There are 13 residues in the CDR3. Germline loops: CDR1 ENHRY, CDR2 SYGVKD.